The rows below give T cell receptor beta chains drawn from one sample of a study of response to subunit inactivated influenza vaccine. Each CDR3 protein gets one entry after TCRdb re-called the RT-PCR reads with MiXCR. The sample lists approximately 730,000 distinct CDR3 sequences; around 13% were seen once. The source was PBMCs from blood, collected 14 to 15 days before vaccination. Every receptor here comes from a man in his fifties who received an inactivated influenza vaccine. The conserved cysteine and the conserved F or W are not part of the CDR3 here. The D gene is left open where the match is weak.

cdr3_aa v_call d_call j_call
ASSYLGTLYNEQF TRBV19 - TRBJ2-1
ASSQATRGTNYLLSYNEQF TRBV4-1 - TRBJ2-1
ATSPGDSQDTQY TRBV15 - TRBJ2-3
ASSLTSGESYEQY TRBV5-5 TRBD2 TRBJ2-7
ASSYARKTGFAPNQPQH TRBV6-2/TRBV6-3 TRBD1 TRBJ1-5
ASSTGANTGELF TRBV7-9 - TRBJ2-2
ASSLTRPGTSGIVDTQY TRBV5-1 TRBD2 TRBJ2-3
SVGDRDSYEQY TRBV29-1 TRBD1 TRBJ2-7
ASRLGPGNEQF TRBV6-2/TRBV6-3 - TRBJ2-1
ASSLSRTGLPTHTEAF TRBV5-5 TRBD1 TRBJ1-1